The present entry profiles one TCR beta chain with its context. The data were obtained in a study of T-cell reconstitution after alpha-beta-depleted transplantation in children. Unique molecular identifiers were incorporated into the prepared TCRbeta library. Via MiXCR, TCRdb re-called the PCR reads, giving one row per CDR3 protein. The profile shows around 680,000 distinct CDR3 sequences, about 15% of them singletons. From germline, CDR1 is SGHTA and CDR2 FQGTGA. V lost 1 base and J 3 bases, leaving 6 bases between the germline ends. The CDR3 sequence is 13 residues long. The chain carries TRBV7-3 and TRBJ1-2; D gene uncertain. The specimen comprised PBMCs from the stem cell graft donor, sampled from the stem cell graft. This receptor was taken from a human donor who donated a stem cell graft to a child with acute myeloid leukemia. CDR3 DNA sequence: TGTGCCAGCAGCTTAATGATGGACTATGGCTACACCTTC. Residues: CASSLMMDYGYTF.